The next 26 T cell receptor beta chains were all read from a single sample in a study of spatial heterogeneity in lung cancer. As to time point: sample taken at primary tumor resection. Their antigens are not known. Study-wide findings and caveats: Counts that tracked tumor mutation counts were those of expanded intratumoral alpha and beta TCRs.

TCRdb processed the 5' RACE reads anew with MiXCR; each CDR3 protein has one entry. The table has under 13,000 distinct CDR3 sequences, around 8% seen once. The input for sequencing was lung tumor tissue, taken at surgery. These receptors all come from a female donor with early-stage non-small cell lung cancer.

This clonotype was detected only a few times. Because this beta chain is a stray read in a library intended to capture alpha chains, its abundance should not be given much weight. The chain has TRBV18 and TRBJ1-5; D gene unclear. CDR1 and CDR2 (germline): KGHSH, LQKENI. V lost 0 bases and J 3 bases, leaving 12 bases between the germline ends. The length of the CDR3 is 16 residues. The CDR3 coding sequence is TGTGCCAGCTCACCACCGGAAGTGGTAATCAATCAGCCCCAGCATTTT. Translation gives CASSPPEVVINQPQHF.

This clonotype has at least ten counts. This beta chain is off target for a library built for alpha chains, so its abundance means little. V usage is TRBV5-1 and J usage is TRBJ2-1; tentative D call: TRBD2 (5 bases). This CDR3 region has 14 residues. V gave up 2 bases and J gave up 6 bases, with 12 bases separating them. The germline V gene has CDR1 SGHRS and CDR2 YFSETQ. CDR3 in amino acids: CASSLSLLANEQFF. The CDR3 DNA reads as TGCGCCAGCAGCTTATCTCTCCTAGCCAATGAGCAGTTCTTC. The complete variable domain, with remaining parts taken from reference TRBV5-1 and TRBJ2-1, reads KAGVTQTPRYLIKTRGQQVTLSCSPISGHRSVSWYQQTPGQGLQFLFEYFSETQRNKGNFPGRFSGRQFSNSRSEMNVSTLELGDSALYLCASSLSLLANEQFFGPGTRLTVL.

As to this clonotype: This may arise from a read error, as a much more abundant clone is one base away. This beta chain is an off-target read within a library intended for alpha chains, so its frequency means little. The CDR3 spells CASNGLAGGTQYF. The CDR3 DNA reads TGTGCCAGCAATGGACTAGCCGGGGGGACCCAGTACTTC. V is TRBV2 and J is TRBJ2-5, with 8 bases that match TRBD2. The CDR3 is made up of 13 amino acids. Germline CDR1 and CDR2: SNHLY and FYNNEI. The V segment lost 7 bases and the J segment 7 bases; nucleotides outside the gene matches: 8.

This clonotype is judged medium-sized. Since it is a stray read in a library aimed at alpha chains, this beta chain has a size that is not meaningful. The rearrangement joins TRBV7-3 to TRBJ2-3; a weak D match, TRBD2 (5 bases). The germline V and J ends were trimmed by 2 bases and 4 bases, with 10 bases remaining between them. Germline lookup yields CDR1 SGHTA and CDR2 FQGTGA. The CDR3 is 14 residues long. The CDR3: CASSLGGRPDTQYF. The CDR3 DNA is TGTGCCAGCAGCTTAGGCGGGCGCCCAGATACGCAGTATTTT. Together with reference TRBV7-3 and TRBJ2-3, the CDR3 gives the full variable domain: GAGVSQTPSNKVTEKGKYVELRCDPISGHTALYWYRQSLGQGPEFLIYFQGTGAADDSGLPNDRFFAVRPEGSVSTLKIQRTERGDSAVYLCASSLGGRPDTQYFGPGTRLTVL.

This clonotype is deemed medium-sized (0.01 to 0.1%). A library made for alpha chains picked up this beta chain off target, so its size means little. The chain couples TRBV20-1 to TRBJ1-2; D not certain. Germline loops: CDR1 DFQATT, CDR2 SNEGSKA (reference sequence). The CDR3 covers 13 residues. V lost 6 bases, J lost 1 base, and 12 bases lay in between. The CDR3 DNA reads TGCAGTGCCTCCCGAGCCGATAACTATGGCTACACCTTC. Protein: CSASRADNYGYTF.

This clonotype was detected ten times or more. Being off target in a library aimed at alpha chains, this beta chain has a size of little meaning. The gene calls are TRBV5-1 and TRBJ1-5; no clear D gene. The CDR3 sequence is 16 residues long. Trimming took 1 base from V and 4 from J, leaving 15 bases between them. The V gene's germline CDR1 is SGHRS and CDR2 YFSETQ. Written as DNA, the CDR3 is TGCGCCAGCAGCTTGAAAGCCGGGCCGGGAAATCAGCCCCAGCATTTT. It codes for CASSLKAGPGNQPQHF. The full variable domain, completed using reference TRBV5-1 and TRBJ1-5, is KAGVTQTPRYLIKTRGQQVTLSCSPISGHRSVSWYQQTPGQGLQFLFEYFSETQRNKGNFPGRFSGRQFSNSRSEMNVSTLELGDSALYLCASSLKAGPGNQPQHFGDGTRLSIL.

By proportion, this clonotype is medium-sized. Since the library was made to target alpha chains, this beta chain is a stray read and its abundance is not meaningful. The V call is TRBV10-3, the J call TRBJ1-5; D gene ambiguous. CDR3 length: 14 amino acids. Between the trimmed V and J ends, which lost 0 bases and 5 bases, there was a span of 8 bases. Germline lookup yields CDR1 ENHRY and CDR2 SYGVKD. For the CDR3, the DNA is TGTGCCATCAGTGAGTCGGGCGGGGATCAGCCCCAGCATTTT. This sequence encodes CAISESGGDQPQHF.

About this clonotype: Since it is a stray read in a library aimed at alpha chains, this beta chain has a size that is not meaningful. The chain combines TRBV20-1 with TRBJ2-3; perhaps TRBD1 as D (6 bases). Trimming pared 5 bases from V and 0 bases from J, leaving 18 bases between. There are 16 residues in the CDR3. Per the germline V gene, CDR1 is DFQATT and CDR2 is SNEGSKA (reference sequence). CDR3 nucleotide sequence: TGCAGTGCTCAGGCCCGGGACACTGGTAGCACAGATACGCAGTATTTT. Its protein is CSAQARDTGSTDTQYF.

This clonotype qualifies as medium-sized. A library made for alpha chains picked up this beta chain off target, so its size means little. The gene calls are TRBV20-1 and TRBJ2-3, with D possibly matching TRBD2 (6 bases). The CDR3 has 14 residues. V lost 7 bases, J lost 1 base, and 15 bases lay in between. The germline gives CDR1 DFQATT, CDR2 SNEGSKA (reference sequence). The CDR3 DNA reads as TGCAGTGAACTGGGGCCGGGGGGCACAGATACGCAGTATTTT. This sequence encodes CSELGPGGTDTQYF.

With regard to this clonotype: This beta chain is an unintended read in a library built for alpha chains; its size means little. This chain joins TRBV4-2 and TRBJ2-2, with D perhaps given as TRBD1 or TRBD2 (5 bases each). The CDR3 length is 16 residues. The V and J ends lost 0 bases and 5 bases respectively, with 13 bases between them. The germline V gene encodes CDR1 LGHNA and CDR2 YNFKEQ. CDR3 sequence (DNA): TGTGCCAGCAGCCAAGATCCCCAGGGACGAACCGGGGAGCTGTTTTTT. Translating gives CASSQDPQGRTGELFF.

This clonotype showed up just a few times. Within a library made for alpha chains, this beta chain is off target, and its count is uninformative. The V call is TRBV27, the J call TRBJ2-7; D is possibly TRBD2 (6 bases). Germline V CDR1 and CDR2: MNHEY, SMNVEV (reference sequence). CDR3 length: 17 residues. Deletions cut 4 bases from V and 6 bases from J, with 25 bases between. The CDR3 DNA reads TGTGCCAGCAGTTCCCCCTTACGGGGGTTCTCGGGCCGCGAGCAGTACTTC. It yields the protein CASSSPLRGFSGREQYF.

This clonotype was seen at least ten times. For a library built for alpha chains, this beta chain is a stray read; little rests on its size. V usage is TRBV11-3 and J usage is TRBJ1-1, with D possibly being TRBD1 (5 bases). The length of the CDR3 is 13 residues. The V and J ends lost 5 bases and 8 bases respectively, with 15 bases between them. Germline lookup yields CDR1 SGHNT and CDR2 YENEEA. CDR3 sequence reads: CASSQRAGLEAFF. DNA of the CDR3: TGTGCCAGCAGCCAGAGGGCAGGGCTAGAAGCTTTCTTT. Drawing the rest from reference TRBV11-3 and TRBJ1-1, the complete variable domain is EAGVVQSPRYKIIEKKQPVAFWCNPISGHNTLYWYLQNLGQGPELLIRYENEEAVDDSQLPKDRFSAERLKGVDSTLKIQPAELGDSAVYLCASSQRAGLEAFFGQGTRLTVV.

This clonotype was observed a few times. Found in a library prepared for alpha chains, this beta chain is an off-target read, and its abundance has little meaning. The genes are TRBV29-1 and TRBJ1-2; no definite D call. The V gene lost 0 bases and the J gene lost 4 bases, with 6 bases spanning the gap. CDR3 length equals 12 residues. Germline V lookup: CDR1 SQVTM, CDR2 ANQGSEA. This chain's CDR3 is CSVEDRGYGYTF. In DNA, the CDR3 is TGCAGCGTTGAAGATCGGGGCTATGGCTACACCTTC.

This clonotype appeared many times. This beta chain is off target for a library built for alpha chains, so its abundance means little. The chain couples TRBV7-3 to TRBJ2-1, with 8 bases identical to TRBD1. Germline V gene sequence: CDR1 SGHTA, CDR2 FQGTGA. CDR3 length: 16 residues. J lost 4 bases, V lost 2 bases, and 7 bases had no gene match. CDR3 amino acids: CASSLWTGKGYNEQFF. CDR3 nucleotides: TGTGCCAGCAGCTTATGGACAGGGAAAGGATACAATGAGCAGTTCTTC.

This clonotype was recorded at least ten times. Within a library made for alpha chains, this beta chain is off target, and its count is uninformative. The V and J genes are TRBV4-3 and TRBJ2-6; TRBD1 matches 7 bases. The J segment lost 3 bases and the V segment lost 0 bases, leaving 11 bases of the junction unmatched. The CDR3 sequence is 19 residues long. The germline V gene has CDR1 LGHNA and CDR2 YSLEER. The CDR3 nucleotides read TGCGCCAGCAGCCAAGATCTGGGGAGACAGGGTAGTGGGGCCAACGTCCTGACTTTC. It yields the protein CASSQDLGRQGSGANVLTF.

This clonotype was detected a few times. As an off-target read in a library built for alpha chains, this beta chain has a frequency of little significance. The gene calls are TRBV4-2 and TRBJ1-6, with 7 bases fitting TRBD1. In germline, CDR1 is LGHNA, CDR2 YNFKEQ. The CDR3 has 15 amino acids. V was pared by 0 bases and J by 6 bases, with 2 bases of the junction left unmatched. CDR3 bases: TGTGCCAGCAGCCAAGAAACAGGGGCTAATTCACCCCTCCACTTT. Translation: CASSQETGANSPLHF.

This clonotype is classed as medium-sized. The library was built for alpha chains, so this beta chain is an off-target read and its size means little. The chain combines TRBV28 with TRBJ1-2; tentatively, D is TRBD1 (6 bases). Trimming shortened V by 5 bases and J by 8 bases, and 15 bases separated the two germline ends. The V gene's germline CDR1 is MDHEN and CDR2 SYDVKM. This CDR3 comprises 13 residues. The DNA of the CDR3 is TGTGCCAGCAGTGCCACAGGGAACGGCGGCTACACCTTC. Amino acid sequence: CASSATGNGGYTF.

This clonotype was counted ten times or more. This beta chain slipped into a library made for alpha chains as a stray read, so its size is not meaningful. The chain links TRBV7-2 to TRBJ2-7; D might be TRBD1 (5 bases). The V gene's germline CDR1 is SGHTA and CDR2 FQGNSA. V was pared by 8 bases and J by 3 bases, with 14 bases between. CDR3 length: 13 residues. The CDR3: CASAVGQGYEQYF. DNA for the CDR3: TGTGCCAGCGCCGTAGGGCAGGGCTACGAGCAGTACTTC.

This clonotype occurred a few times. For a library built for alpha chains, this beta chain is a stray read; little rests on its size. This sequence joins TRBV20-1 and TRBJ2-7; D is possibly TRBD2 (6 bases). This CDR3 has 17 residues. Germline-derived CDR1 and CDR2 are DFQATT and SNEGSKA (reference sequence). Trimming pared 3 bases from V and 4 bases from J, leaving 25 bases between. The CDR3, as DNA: TGCAGTGCTAGCGGGGGAGACGCTCTAGCAGCCAGGTACGAGCAGTACTTC. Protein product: CSASGGDALAARYEQYF.

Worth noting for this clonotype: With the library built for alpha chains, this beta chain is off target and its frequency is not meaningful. CDR3 region: CASSLDQGRTDTQYF. The CDR3 nucleotides read TGTGCCAGCAGCTTGGACCAAGGACGCACAGATACGCAGTATTTT. The gene calls are TRBV5-4 and TRBJ2-3; D gene uncertain. Looked up from germline, CDR1 is SGHNT and CDR2 is YYREEE (reference sequence). The CDR3 loop spans 15 amino acids. V was clipped by 0 bases and J by 1 base, with 9 bases between them.

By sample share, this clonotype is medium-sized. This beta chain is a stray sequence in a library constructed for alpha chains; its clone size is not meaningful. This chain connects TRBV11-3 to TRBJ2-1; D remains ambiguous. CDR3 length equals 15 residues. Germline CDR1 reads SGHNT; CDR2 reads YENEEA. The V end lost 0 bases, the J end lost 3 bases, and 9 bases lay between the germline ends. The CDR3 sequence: CASSLDWTDYNEQFF. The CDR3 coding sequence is TGTGCCAGCAGCTTAGACTGGACGGACTACAATGAGCAGTTCTTC.

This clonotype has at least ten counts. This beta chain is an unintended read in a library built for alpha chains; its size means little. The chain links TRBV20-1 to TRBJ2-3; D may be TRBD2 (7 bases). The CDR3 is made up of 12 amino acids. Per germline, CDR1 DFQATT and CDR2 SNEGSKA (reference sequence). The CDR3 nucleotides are TGCAGCCGGAGGGGGGGCGCAGATACGCAGTATTTT. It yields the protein CSRRGGADTQYF.

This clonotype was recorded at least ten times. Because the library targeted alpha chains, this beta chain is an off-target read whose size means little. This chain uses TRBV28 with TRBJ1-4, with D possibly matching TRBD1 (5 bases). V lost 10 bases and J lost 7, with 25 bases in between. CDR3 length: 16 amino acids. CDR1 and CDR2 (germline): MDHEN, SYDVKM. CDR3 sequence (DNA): TGTGCCATCAATCCCCGGGGCTCCGGGACGGTTGAAAAACTGTTTTTT. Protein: CAINPRGSGTVEKLFF.

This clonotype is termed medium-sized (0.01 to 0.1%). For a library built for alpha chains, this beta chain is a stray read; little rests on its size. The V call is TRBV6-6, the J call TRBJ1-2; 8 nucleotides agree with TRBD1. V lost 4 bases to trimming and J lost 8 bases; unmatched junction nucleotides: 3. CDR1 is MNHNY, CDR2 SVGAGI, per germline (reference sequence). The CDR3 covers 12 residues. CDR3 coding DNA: TGTGCCAGCAGTTTCGGACAGGGAGGCTACACCTTC. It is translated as CASSFGQGGYTF.

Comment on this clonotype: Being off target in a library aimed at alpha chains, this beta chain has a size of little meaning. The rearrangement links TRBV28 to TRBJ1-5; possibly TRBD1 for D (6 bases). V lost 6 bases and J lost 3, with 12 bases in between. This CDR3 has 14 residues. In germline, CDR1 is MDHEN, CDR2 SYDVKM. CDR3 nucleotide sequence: TGTGCCAGCAGATCCACAGGGAACAATCAGCCCCAGCATTTT. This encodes CASRSTGNNQPQHF.

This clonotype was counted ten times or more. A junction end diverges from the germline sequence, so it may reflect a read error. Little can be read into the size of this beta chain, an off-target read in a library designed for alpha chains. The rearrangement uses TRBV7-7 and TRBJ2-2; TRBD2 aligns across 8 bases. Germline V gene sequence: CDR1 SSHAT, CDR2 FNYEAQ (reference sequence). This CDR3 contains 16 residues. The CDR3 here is CASSPSGGGNTGELFF. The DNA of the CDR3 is TGTGCTAGCAGTCCCAGCGGGGGAGGGAACACCGGGGAGCTGTTTTTT.